These 2 T cell receptor beta chains originate from one sample sequenced in a study of shared clonotypes between healthy human individuals (dated by TCRdb to between 2020 and 2021). CD8 naive samples were obtained by positive selection for CCR7 among CD45RO-negative cells, yielding a CD45RA+CCR7+ population from which TemRA cells were excluded. Library preparation was by the immunoSEQ multiplex PCR assay. TCRdb obtained this table from immuneACCESS and retained in-frame rearrangements with V and J assigned. These tables miss some clones; where compared with another copy, unresolved V genes account for less than half of the shortfall, and the remainder is unexplained. The sample profile shows around 2,100,000 clones; about 94% of them were found once. 1.2% of the sample lies in the top ten. The specimen sequenced was naive CD8+ T cells sorted from blood. The cell subset or site label here, explained by the study, means: CD45RA+CCR7+. These receptors came from a man younger than 35 in good health.

The rearrangement links TRBV19 to TRBJ2-7, with 8 positions matching TRBD1. Germline V gene sequence: CDR1 LNHDA, CDR2 SQIVND (reference sequence). With 4 bases clipped from V and 3 bases from J, the junction kept 8 bases outside the gene matches. The CDR3 contains 15 residues. The CDR3: CASSKFPDRGYEQYF. CDR3 sequence (DNA): TGTGCCAGTAGTAAATTTCCCGACAGGGGCTACGAGCAGTACTTC. The full variable domain, in which reference TRBV19 and TRBJ2-7 provide the parts outside the CDR3, is DGGITQSPKYLFRKEGQNVTLSCEQNLNHDAMYWYRQDPGQGLRLIYYSQIVNDFQKGDIAEGYSVSREKKESFPLTVTSAQKNPTAFYLCASSKFPDRGYEQYFGPGTRLTVT.

V and J are TRBV30 and TRBJ2-7; D is uncertain. Trimming stripped 0 bases from V and 0 bases from J, with 12 bases between. CDR3 length equals 15 residues. CDR1 is GTSNPN and CDR2 is SVGIG in the germline V gene (reference sequence). The CDR3 DNA is TGTGCCTGGAGTGTACCCCATAAGGGCTCCTACGAGCAGTACTTC. Protein product: CAWSVPHKGSYEQYF.